This is a list of T cell receptor beta chains from one sample in a study of T cell repertoires in cytomegalovirus infection. Their recognized antigens are unknown. TCRdb used MiXCR to reprocess the reads, holding one entry per CDR3 protein. The table includes about 700,000 distinct CDR3 sequences, 30% to 35% detected once. Material: cultured PBMCs, obtained from culture after CMV antigen stimulation. The receptors originated from a human donor in good health (CMV status not recorded). Some clones in this sample may be carry-over from other donors' samples. CDR3s include the opening cysteine and the closing phenylalanine or tryptophan.

V	J	CDR3
TRBV28	TRBJ1-2	CASSLGRGQSYGYTF
TRBV5-6	TRBJ2-5	CASSLFSRGPQETQYF
TRBV6-1	TRBJ2-5	CASSELSLETQYF
TRBV9	TRBJ2-1	CASSDRTSGGPLIF
TRBV7-2	TRBJ2-1	CASSLGRRGEQFF
TRBV7-2	TRBJ1-3	CASSLNENTIYF
TRBV7-2	TRBJ1-2	CASSHGSMLGTGYTF
TRBV27	TRBJ1-6	CASSSSTKKSDSPLHF
TRBV28	TRBJ1-6	CASRTPGVSSYNSPLHF
TRBV7-8	TRBJ1-6	CASSLTSGYDSPLHF
TRBV12-5	TRBJ2-1	CASGAPTDNEQFF
TRBV7-9	TRBJ1-2	CASSLTYGTGAVGYTF
TRBV2	TRBJ1-1	CASLSDLNTEAFF
TRBV10-3	TRBJ1-3	CAISLETGNTIYF
TRBV20-1	TRBJ2-3	CSATRGAGADTQYF
TRBV7-2	TRBJ1-6	CASSLRGSSYNSPLHF
TRBV5-1	TRBJ1-1	CASNSQANTEAFF
TRBV7-8	TRBJ2-5	CASSLEASLGTQYF
TRBV5-5	TRBJ1-2	CASSLIERGKGYTF
TRBV29-1	TRBJ2-1	CSVEVLNSSYNEQFF
TRBV4-3	TRBJ2-2	CASSQLAGANTGELFF
TRBV7-9	TRBJ2-7	CASSAHWTSGRVYEQYF
TRBV5-1	TRBJ1-1	CASRSDSGVNTEAFF
TRBV6-2/TRBV6-3	TRBJ2-7	CASSRSYHEQYF
TRBV29-1	TRBJ1-1	CSVYREYTEAFF
TRBV7-2	TRBJ1-1	CASSRRTGQNTEAFF
TRBV27	TRBJ1-2	CASSLGTTENSYTF
TRBV7-2	TRBJ2-7	CASSFGRRPQYF